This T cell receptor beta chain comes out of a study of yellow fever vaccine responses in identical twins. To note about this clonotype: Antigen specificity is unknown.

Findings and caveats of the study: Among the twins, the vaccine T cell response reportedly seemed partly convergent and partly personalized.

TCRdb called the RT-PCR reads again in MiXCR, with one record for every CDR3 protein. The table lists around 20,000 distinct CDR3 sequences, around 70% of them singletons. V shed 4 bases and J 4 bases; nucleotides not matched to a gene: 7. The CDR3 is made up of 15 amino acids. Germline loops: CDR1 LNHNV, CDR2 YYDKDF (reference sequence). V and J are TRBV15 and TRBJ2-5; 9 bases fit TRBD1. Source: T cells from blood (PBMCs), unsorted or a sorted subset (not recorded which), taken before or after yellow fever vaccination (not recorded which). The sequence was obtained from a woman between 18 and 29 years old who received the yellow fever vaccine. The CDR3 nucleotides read TGTGCCACCAGCATATCCGGACAGGGGTTAGAGACCCAGTACTTC. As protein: CATSISGQGLETQYF.